The 23 T cell receptor beta chains in this list originate from one sample, sequenced in a study of shared clonotypes between healthy human individuals (dated by TCRdb to about 2020). Receptor amplification or capture employed the immunoSEQ multiplex PCR assay. This is the immuneACCESS table as TCRdb keeps it, with only in-frame sequences that have V and J called. A part of the clones is gone; compared with another copy, unresolved V genes explain less than half, and the rest is unexplained. A total of about 2.5 million clones appear in this sample, under 95% of them only once. The top ten clonotypes cover more than 0.35% of the sample. The sample comprised naive CD4+ T cells from PBMCs. Per the publication, the cell subset or site label means: CD45RA+ positively selected. The receptors come from a man aged 18 to 29 in good health. Some clones in this sample may be carry-over from other donors' samples.

The genes are TRBV6-5 and TRBJ1-4, with a tentative D call TRBD1 (6 bases). CDR1 is MNHEY and CDR2 is SVGAGI in the germline V gene. The CDR3 extends over 13 amino acids. Trimming stripped 4 bases from V and 8 bases from J, with 11 bases between. The CDR3, as DNA: TGTGCCAGCAGTTCAAGGGGGGTCGAAAAACTGTTTTTT. It codes for CASSSRGVEKLFF.

The CDR3: CSAIGWTHGFF. The CDR3 bases are TGCAGTGCTATTGGTTGGACCCACGGGTTCTTC. J is TRBJ2-1 and V is TRBV20-1, with D uncertain. The germline V and J ends were trimmed by 4 bases and 15 bases, with 16 bases remaining between them. The CDR3 runs 11 residues. The V gene's germline CDR1 is DFQATT and CDR2 SNEGSKA (reference sequence).

This chain uses TRBV5-1 with TRBJ1-3, with D hard to call. The CDR3 totals 18 residues. Trimming cost V 0 bases and J 0 bases, with 16 bases left between them. Germline assignment: CDR1 SGHRS and CDR2 YFSETQ. The CDR3 reads CASSLGRRAMNSGNTIYF. As DNA, the CDR3 is TGCGCCAGCAGCTTGGGGAGACGAGCCATGAACTCTGGAAACACCATATATTTT. Full variable domain (remainder filled in from reference TRBV5-1 and TRBJ1-3): KAGVTQTPRYLIKTRGQQVTLSCSPISGHRSVSWYQQTPGQGLQFLFEYFSETQRNKGNFPGRFSGRQFSNSRSEMNVSTLELGDSALYLCASSLGRRAMNSGNTIYFGEGSWLTVV.

The chain has TRBV14 and TRBJ2-3, with D unresolved. Per germline, CDR1 SGHDN and CDR2 FVKESK. The CDR3 runs to 15 residues. Trimming stripped 2 bases from V and 0 bases from J, with 9 bases between. CDR3: CASSQQQTSTDTQYF. CDR3 DNA: TGTGCCAGCAGCCAACAACAAACAAGCACAGATACGCAGTATTTT.

V gene TRBV6-1 combines with J gene TRBJ2-7, with 10 bases lining up with TRBD1. The CDR3 spans 16 residues. In germline, CDR1 is MNHNS, CDR2 SASEGT. With 4 bases clipped from V and 4 bases from J, the junction kept 10 bases outside the gene matches. The CDR3 DNA is TGTGCCAGCAGTGTGGTTGGGGCGGACAGGGGGTACGAGCAGTACTTC. Residues: CASSVVGADRGYEQYF.

Comment on this clone: Within the sample, other DNA sequences also encode this same CDR3. The chain links TRBV27 to TRBJ2-3; 10 bases align to TRBD1. With 4 bases clipped from V and 3 bases from J, the junction kept 1 base outside the gene matches. In germline, CDR1 is MNHEY, CDR2 SMNVEV (reference sequence). The CDR3 length is 14 residues. The CDR3 DNA reads as TGTGCCAGCAGTTCGGACAGGGGGACAGATACGCAGTATTTT. This codes for CASSSDRGTDTQYF.

V gene TRBV11-2 combines with J gene TRBJ2-1, with D tentatively TRBD2 (6 bases). Trimming cost V 5 bases and J 1 base, with 15 bases left between them. The CDR3 is 16 residues long. Germline CDR1 and CDR2: SGHAT and FQNNGV. Here the CDR3 reads CASSRVSGLSYNEQFF. The CDR3 bases are TGTGCCAGCAGCAGGGTTAGCGGTTTGTCCTACAATGAGCAGTTCTTC.

This clone appeared a few times. The rearrangement joins TRBV7-9 to TRBJ1-1; the D is unclear. The V end was cut by 0 bases, the J end by 8 bases, with 10 bases between. Germline V lookup: CDR1 SEHNR, CDR2 FQNEAQ (reference sequence). This CDR3 region has 13 residues. DNA of the CDR3: TGTGCCAGCAGCTTAGCGCCAGTGTCAGAAGCTTTCTTT. Its protein is CASSLAPVSEAFF.

The chain links TRBV28 to TRBJ2-6; TRBD1 matches 8 bases. The junction had 8 bases not matched to a gene; V was cut back by 2 bases and J by 2 bases. CDR3 length: 18 amino acids. Germline V gene data show CDR1 as MDHEN and CDR2 as SYDVKM. The CDR3 spells CASSLLRQGTAGANVLTF. The CDR3, as DNA: TGTGCCAGCAGTTTACTCCGACAGGGGACAGCTGGGGCCAACGTCCTGACTTTC.

V and J are TRBV5-5 and TRBJ1-5; 7 bases are shared with TRBD1. The CDR3 covers 14 residues. CDR1 is SGHKS, CDR2 YYEKEE, per germline (reference sequence). Unmatched junction bases numbered 7, after V lost 3 bases and J lost 7 bases. The DNA for the CDR3 is TGTGCCAGCAGCTCCAGACAGGGTGGCCAGCCCCAGCATTTT. This codes for CASSSRQGGQPQHF. Combining the CDR3 with reference TRBV5-5 and TRBJ1-5 gives the whole variable domain DAGVTQSPTHLIKTRGQQVTLRCSPISGHKSVSWYQQVLGQGPQFIFQYYEKEERGRGNFPDRFSARQFPNYSSELNVNALLLGDSALYLCASSSRQGGQPQHFGDGTRLSIL.

This clone was recorded a few times. The chain has TRBV2 and TRBJ1-5, with D possibly matching TRBD1 (5 bases). The germline V gene encodes CDR1 SNHLY and CDR2 FYNNEI. The V end was cut by 4 bases, the J end by 6 bases, with 13 bases between. This CDR3 contains 14 residues. CDR3 nucleotides: TGTGCCAGCAGTGGGACAACAACGCTTCAGCCCCAGCATTTT. Protein product: CASSGTTTLQPQHF.

The chain links TRBV10-3 to TRBJ2-2; tentative D call: TRBD1 (5 bases). The ends were cut back, 2 bases at V and 2 bases at J, with 6 bases in the middle. Germline CDR1 is ENHRY and CDR2 is SYGVKD. The CDR3 is 14 residues long. The CDR3 nucleotides are TGTGCCATCAGTGAGAGGGGAAACACCGGGGAGCTGTTTTTT. Residues: CAISERGNTGELFF.

The chain is built from TRBV28 and TRBJ1-3, with D maybe TRBD1 (6 bases). The germline V gene has CDR1 MDHEN and CDR2 SYDVKM. This CDR3 contains 14 residues. With 10 bases removed from V and 3 bases from J, the gap between germline ends came to 16 bases. DNA for the CDR3: TGTGCCACCATCGTCAGGGGACGTGGAAACACCATATATTTT. Its protein product is CATIVRGRGNTIYF.

The chain joins TRBV5-4 to TRBJ1-3, with D tentatively TRBD1 (6 bases). The V gene lost 1 base and the J gene lost 1 base, with 9 bases spanning the gap. Germline CDR1 SGHNT, CDR2 YYREEE (reference sequence). The CDR3 extends over 15 amino acids. The CDR3 reads CASSLIQGSGNTIYF. The CDR3 DNA follows: TGTGCCAGCAGCTTGATACAGGGATCTGGAAACACCATATATTTT.

CDR3 DNA sequence: TGTGCCAGCAGCAGGACTAGCGGGAACTACGAGCAGTACTTC. Amino acids: CASSRTSGNYEQYF. The chain links TRBV6-5 to TRBJ2-7; 12 bases are shared with TRBD2. The ends lost 6 bases at V and 3 bases at J; junction bases unmatched: 3. This CDR3 comprises 14 residues. CDR1 is MNHEY and CDR2 is SVGAGI in the germline V gene.

This clone appeared a single time. The V call is TRBV5-1, the J call TRBJ2-7; TRBD1 matches 9 bases. V gave up 4 bases and J gave up 4 bases; unmatched junction bases: 9. This CDR3 contains 15 residues. Per the germline V gene, CDR1 is SGHRS and CDR2 is YFSETQ. The CDR3 here is CASSIGTGTGYEQYF. CDR3 in DNA: TGCGCCAGCAGCATAGGGACAGGGACGGGTTACGAGCAGTACTTC. Full variable domain (remainder filled in from reference TRBV5-1 and TRBJ2-7): KAGVTQTPRYLIKTRGQQVTLSCSPISGHRSVSWYQQTPGQGLQFLFEYFSETQRNKGNFPGRFSGRQFSNSRSEMNVSTLELGDSALYLCASSIGTGTGYEQYFGPGTRLTVT.

The chain links TRBV9 to TRBJ2-3; unclear D gene. The CDR3 sequence is 14 residues long. The germline CDR1 and CDR2 sequences are SGDLS and YYNGEE. V lost 4 bases and J lost 4, with 13 bases in between. The DNA for the CDR3 is TGTGCCAGCAGCCTAGACGGGCCAGCAGATACGCAGTATTTT. Protein sequence: CASSLDGPADTQYF.

This sequence joins TRBV9 and TRBJ2-7, with D unclear. Trimming stripped 0 bases from V and 6 bases from J, with 10 bases between. The CDR3 covers 13 residues. The V gene's germline CDR1 is SGDLS and CDR2 YYNGEE. As DNA, the CDR3 is TGTGCCAGCAGCGTAGAGACGCCGGGCGAGCAGTACTTC. Translation: CASSVETPGEQYF.

This chain links TRBV9 with TRBJ2-1; 7 positions agree with TRBD1. Germline CDR1 SGDLS, CDR2 YYNGEE. Trimming cost V 3 bases and J 7 bases; bases outside gene matches: 34. The CDR3 covers 23 residues. The CDR3 nucleotides are TGTGCCAGCAGCGGGTTTCCCGACCCAGGGGGTGGCGACAGTTTTATAGGGTTGAATGAGCAGTTCTTC. It is translated as CASSGFPDPGGGDSFIGLNEQFF.

This chain uses TRBV7-9 with TRBJ2-3; 10 nucleotides match TRBD1. Losses at the gene ends were 3 bases for V and 6 bases for J; bases not matched to a gene: 3. The germline gives CDR1 SEHNR, CDR2 FQNEAQ (reference sequence). The CDR3 spans 14 residues. As DNA, the CDR3 is TGTGCCAGCAGCTTCCGACAGGGGGCCGATACGCAGTATTTT. Translating gives CASSFRQGADTQYF.

The V and J genes are TRBV2 and TRBJ1-1; D might be TRBD1 (5 bases). This CDR3 spans 18 amino acids. Germline lookup yields CDR1 SNHLY and CDR2 FYNNEI. Trimming stripped 5 bases from V and 3 bases from J, with 25 bases between. CDR3: CASSSDMRRQYRDTEAFF. CDR3 DNA: TGTGCCAGCAGTTCGGATATGCGGCGACAGTATAGGGACACTGAAGCTTTCTTT.

The V gene is TRBV5-1, the J gene TRBJ2-5; no clear D gene. The CDR3 runs to 16 residues. The V and J ends lost 0 bases and 1 base respectively, with 13 bases between them. CDR1 and CDR2 (germline): SGHRS, YFSETQ. The CDR3 region is CASSLGLIPIQETQYF. The DNA of the CDR3 is TGCGCCAGCAGCTTGGGGCTAATCCCTATCCAAGAGACCCAGTACTTC.

The rearrangement links TRBV19 to TRBJ1-2; 7 bases map to TRBD1. The CDR3 has 16 residues. J was trimmed by 1 base and V by 4 bases; bases with no gene match: 9. Per germline, CDR1 LNHDA and CDR2 SQIVND (reference sequence). DNA of the CDR3: TGTGCCAGTAGTACCGCGAAGGGGGCCTTTAACTATGGCTACACCTTC. The encoded protein is CASSTAKGAFNYGYTF.